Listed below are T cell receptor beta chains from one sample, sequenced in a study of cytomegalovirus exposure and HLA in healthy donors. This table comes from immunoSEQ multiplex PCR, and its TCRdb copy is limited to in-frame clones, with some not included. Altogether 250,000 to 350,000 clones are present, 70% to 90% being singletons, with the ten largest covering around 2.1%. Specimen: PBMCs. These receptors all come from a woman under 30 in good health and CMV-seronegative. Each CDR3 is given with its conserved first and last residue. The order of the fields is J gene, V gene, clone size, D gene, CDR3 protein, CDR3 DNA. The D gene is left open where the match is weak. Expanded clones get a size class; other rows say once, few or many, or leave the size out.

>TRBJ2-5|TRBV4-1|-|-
CASSPEPMRETQYF
TGCGCCAGCAGCCCTGAACCTATGCGAGAGACCCAGTACTTC
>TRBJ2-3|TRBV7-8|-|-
CASSLPLRTVGTQYF
TGTGCCAGCAGCTTACCACTAAGGACTGTCGGTACGCAGTATTTT
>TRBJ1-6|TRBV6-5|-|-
CATKGSPNRGSLHF
TGTGCCACGAAAGGTAGCCCTAACCGGGGTTCCCTCCACTTT
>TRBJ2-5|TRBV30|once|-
CAWSVQGQETQYF
TGTGCCTGGAGTGTACAGGGCCAAGAGACCCAGTACTTC
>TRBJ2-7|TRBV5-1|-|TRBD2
CASSGGGAGDYEQYF
TGCGCCAGCAGCGGAGGGGGAGCGGGGGACTACGAGCAGTACTTC
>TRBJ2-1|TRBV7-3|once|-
CASSLTPASEYNEQFF
TGTGCCAGCAGCTTAACGCCCGCTAGCGAGTACAATGAGCAGTTCTTC
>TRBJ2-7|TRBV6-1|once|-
CASRTSEHVSYEQYF
TGTGCCAGCAGGACCAGCGAGCACGTATCCTACGAGCAGTACTTC
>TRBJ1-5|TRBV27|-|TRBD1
CASKISTGQHQPQHF
TGTGCCAGCAAGATTTCGACAGGGCAGCATCAGCCCCAGCATTTT
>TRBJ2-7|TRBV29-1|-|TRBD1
CSVGQGDYEQYF
TGCAGCGTGGGACAGGGGGACTACGAGCAGTACTTC
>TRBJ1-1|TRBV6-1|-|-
CASSEAAGVVEAFF
TGTGCCAGCAGTGAAGCGGCGGGAGTCGTAGAAGCTTTCTTT
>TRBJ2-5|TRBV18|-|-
CASSPGLGTQYF
TGTGCCAGCTCACCAGGCCTAGGGACCCAGTACTTC
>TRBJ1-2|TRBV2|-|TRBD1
CASPRTGVRDGYTF
TGTGCCAGCCCCCGGACAGGGGTCAGGGATGGCTACACCTTC
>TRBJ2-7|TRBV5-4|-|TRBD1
CASRRSGGSAYEQYF
TGTGCCAGCAGGCGATCAGGGGGCTCGGCCTACGAGCAGTACTTC
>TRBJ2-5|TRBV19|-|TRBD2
CASRGLAGERAETQYF
TGTGCCAGTAGGGGGCTAGCGGGGGAAAGGGCAGAGACCCAGTACTTC
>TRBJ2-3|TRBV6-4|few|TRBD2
CASSDSRGGDTQYF
TGTGCCAGCAGTGACTCGCGGGGGGGAGATACGCAGTATTTT
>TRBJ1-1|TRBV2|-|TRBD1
CASSGQGLMNTEAFF
TGTGCCAGCAGTGGACAGGGACTCATGAACACTGAAGCTTTCTTT
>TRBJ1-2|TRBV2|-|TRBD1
CASSTTGANYGYTF
TGTGCCAGCAGTACTACAGGGGCTAACTATGGCTACACCTTC
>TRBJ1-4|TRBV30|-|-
CAWTPRTASEKLFF
TGTGCCTGGACTCCCAGGACAGCATCTGAAAAACTGTTTTTT
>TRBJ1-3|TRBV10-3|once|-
CAISDGGNGNTIYF
TGTGCCATCAGTGACGGAGGGAATGGAAACACCATATATTTT
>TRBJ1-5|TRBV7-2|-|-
CASSPNSHQPQHF
TGTGCCAGCAGCCCCAACAGTCATCAGCCCCAGCATTTT
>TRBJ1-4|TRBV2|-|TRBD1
CASSPEGAGEKLFF
TGTGCCAGCAGTCCCGAGGGGGCCGGGGAAAAACTGTTTTTT
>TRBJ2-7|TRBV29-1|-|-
CSVGGRQGDPYEQYF
TGCAGCGTCGGGGGCCGGCAGGGGGACCCCTACGAGCAGTACTTC
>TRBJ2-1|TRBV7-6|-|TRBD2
CASSLVSGGAGAEQFF
TGTGCCAGCAGCTTAGTTAGCGGGGGGGCAGGCGCTGAGCAGTTCTTC
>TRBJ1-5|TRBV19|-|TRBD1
CASSIQQGNGNQPQHF
TGTGCCAGTAGTATTCAACAGGGGAACGGCAATCAGCCCCAGCATTTT
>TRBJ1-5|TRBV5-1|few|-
CASSPFTGKWPQHF
TGCGCCAGCAGCCCCTTCACAGGAAAATGGCCCCAGCATTTT
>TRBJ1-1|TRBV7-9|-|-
CASSLGQLEAFF
TGTGCCAGCAGCTTAGGACAGCTTGAAGCTTTCTTT
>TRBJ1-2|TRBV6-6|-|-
CASSYVGQGYGYTF
TGTGCCAGCAGTTACGTAGGGCAGGGCTATGGCTACACCTTC
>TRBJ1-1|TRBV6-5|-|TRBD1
CATRDRSSGTEAFF
TGTGCCACCCGGGACAGGTCGAGTGGAACTGAAGCTTTCTTT
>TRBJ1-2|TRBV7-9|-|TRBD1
CASSLAQTGDGYTF
TGTGCCAGCAGCTTAGCCCAGACAGGGGATGGCTACACCTTC
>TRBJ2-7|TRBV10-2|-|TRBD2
CASSQPGLAIHEQYF
TGCGCCAGCAGTCAGCCGGGACTAGCGATCCACGAGCAGTACTTC
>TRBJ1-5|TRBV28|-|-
CASSLYQGTGNQPQHF
TGTGCCAGCAGTTTATACCAGGGCACGGGCAATCAGCCCCAGCATTTT
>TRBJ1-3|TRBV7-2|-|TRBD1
CASSLVRGVGNTIYF
TGTGCCAGCAGCTTAGTCAGGGGGGTAGGAAACACCATATATTTT
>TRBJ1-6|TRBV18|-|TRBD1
CASSGQGGDSPLHF
TGTGCCAGCTCAGGACAGGGTGGCGATTCACCCCTCCACTTT
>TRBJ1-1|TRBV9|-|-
CASSPHSGGKLLLEAFF
TGTGCCAGCAGCCCACATTCGGGTGGCAAGCTCCTTCTGGAAGCTTTCTTT
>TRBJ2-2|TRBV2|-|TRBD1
CASRDRVGMAGELFF
TGTGCCAGCAGGGACAGGGTAGGTATGGCCGGGGAGCTGTTTTTT
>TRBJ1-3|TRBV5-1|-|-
CASSPLATGLSGNTIYF
TGCGCCAGCAGCCCTCTTGCAACGGGTCTCTCTGGAAACACCATATATTTT
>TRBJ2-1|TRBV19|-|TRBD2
CASKRLADSEQFF
TGTGCCAGTAAGAGGCTAGCGGACTCTGAGCAGTTCTTC
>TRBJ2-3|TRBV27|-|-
CASSFQDSETQYF
TGTGCCAGCAGTTTCCAAGACTCCGAAACGCAGTATTTT
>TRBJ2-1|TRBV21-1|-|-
CASTPKLTSGAPSYNEQFF
TGTGCCAGCACCCCTAAGCTGACTAGCGGGGCCCCCTCCTACAATGAGCAGTTCTTC
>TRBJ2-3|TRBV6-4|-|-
CASSESSTDTQYF
TGTGCCAGCAGTGAATCAAGCACAGATACGCAGTATTTT
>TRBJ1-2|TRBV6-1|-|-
CASSEGGNGYTF
TGTGCCAGCAGTGAAGGAGGGAACGGCTACACCTTC
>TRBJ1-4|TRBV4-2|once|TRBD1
CASSQLETGGGEKLFF
TGTGCCAGCAGCCAACTAGAGACAGGGGGGGGTGAAAAACTGTTTTTT
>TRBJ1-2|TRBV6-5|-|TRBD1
CASSYTDRGNYGYTF
TGTGCCAGCAGTTACACGGACAGGGGGAACTATGGCTACACCTTC
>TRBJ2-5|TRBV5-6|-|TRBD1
CASSLDRGQETQYF
TGTGCCAGCAGCTTGGACAGGGGGCAAGAGACCCAGTACTTC
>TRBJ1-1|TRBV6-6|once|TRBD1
CASSTTGANTEAFF
TGTGCCAGCAGTACGACAGGGGCTAACACTGAAGCTTTCTTT
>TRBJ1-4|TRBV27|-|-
CASSPNRAANEKLFF
TGTGCCAGCAGTCCTAACAGAGCGGCTAATGAAAAACTGTTTTTT
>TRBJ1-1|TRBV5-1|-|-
CASSLEGGKNTEAFF
TGCGCCAGCAGCTTGGAAGGAGGCAAGAACACTGAAGCTTTCTTT
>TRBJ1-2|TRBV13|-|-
CASSFYRQGEGYTF
TGTGCCAGCAGCTTTTATCGGCAGGGCGAGGGCTACACCTTC
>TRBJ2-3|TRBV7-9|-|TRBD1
CASSPLLGQGSTDTQYF
TGTGCCAGCAGCCCGTTACTAGGACAGGGTAGCACAGATACGCAGTATTTT
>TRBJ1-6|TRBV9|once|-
CASSVDGGAVDSPLHF
TGTGCCAGCAGCGTAGACGGAGGGGCTGTGGATTCACCCCTCCACTTT
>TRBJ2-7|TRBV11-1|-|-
CASSWGGAYEQYF
TGTGCCAGCAGCTGGGGGGGGGCTTACGAGCAGTACTTC